This TCR beta chain stems from a study of T cell changes during pregnancy in multiple sclerosis. Repertoires were generated with immunoSEQ multiplex PCR, while TCRdb's copy carries only in-frame clones and drops some. The data contain tens of thousands of clones, 80% to 90% of them singletons. This TCR was sampled from a female donor with multiple sclerosis, enrolled in a pregnancy study. The material was CD8+ T cells from peripheral blood mononuclear cells, obtained in the second trimester of pregnancy.

DNA for the CDR3: TGCGCCAGCTGTGCCGACAGATCGGTAGATGGCTACACCTTC. Translation: CASCADRSVDGYTF. V gene TRBV5-1 combines with J gene TRBJ1-2, with D perhaps TRBD1 (5 bases). Trimming took off 7 bases at V and 6 bases at J, with 19 bases between the two ends. Germline CDR1 SGHRS, CDR2 YFSETQ. CDR3 length: 14 residues.